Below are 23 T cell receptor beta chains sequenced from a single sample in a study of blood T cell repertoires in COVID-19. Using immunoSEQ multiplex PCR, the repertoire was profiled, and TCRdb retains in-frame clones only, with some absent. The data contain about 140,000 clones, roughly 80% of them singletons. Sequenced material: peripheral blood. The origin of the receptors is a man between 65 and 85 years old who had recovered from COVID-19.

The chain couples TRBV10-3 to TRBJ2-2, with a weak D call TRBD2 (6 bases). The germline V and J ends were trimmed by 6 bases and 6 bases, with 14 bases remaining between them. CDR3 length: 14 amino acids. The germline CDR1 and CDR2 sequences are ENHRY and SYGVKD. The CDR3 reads CAIRGDPGAGELFF. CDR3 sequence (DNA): TGTGCCATCAGGGGGGACCCGGGGGCCGGGGAGCTGTTTTTT.

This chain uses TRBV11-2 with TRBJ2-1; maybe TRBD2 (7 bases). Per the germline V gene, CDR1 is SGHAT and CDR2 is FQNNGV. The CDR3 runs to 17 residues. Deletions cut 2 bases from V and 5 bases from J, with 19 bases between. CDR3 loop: CASSLIGQRRGHNEQFF. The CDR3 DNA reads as TGTGCCAGCAGCTTAATCGGCCAGAGGCGGGGGCACAATGAGCAGTTCTTC. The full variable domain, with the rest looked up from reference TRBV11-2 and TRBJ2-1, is EAGVAQSPRYKIIEKRQSVAFWCNPISGHATLYWYQQILGQGPKLLIQFQNNGVVDDSQLPKDRFSAERLKGVDSTLKIQPAKLEDSAVYLCASSLIGQRRGHNEQFFGPGTRLTVL.

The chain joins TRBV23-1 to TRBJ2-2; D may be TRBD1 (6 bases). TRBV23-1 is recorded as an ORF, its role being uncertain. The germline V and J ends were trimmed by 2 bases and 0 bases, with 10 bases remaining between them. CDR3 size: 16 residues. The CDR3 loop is CASSQLRGANTGELFF. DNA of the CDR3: TGCGCCAGCAGTCAACTCAGGGGAGCGAACACCGGGGAGCTGTTTTTT.

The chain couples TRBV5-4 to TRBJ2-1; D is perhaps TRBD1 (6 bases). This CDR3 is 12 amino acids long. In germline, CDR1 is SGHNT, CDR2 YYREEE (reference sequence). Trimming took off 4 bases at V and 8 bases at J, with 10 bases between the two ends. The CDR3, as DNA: TGTGCCAGCAGCCCGGACAGCGATGAGCAGTTCTTC. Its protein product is CASSPDSDEQFF.

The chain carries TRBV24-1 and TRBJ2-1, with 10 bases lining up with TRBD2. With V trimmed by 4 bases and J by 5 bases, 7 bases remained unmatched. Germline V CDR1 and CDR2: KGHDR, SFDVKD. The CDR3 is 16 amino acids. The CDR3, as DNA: TGTGCCACCAGTGACCCCCTAGCGGGGGACAACAATGAGCAGTTCTTC. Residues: CATSDPLAGDNNEQFF.

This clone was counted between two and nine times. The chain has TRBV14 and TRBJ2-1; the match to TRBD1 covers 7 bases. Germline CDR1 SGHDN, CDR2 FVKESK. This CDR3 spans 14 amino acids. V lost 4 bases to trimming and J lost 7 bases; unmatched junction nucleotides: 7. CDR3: CASSRDSQENEQFF. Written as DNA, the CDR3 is TGTGCCAGCAGCCGGGACAGCCAGGAGAATGAGCAGTTCTTC.

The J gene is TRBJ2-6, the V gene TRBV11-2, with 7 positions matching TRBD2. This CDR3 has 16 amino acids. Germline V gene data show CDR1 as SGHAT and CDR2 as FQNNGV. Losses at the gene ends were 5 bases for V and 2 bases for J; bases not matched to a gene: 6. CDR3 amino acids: CASSPGGGAGANVLTF. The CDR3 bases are TGTGCCAGCAGCCCGGGAGGTGGGGCTGGGGCCAACGTCCTGACTTTC. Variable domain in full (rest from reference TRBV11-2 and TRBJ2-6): EAGVAQSPRYKIIEKRQSVAFWCNPISGHATLYWYQQILGQGPKLLIQFQNNGVVDDSQLPKDRFSAERLKGVDSTLKIQPAKLEDSAVYLCASSPGGGAGANVLTFGAGSRLTVL.

The chain's CDR3 is CASSYGQLMPSYEQYF. The CDR3 bases are TGTGCCAGCAGTTACGGGCAGCTTATGCCTTCCTACGAGCAGTACTTC. This chain joins TRBV6-2 or TRBV6-3 and TRBJ2-7; D is unresolved. Looked up from germline, CDR1 is MNHEY and CDR2 is SVGEGT. V lost 2 bases and J 1 base, leaving 15 bases between the germline ends. CDR3 length: 16 residues.

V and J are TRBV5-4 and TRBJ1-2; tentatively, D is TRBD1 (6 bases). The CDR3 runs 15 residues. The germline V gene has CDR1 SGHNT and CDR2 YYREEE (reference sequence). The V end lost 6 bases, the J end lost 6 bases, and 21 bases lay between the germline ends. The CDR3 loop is CASTSPRGGANGYTF. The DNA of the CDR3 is TGTGCCAGCACCTCCCCGAGGGGGGGAGCGAATGGCTACACCTTC.

The CDR3 bases are TGTGCCAGTAGTTATCATAGGACAGGGGTGAATGAGCAGTTCTTC. This translates into CASSYHRTGVNEQFF. The chain couples TRBV19 to TRBJ2-1; 9 nucleotides match TRBD1. The CDR3 is 15 residues long. V shed 5 bases and J 7 bases; nucleotides not matched to a gene: 9. Germline V lookup: CDR1 LNHDA, CDR2 SQIVND (reference sequence).

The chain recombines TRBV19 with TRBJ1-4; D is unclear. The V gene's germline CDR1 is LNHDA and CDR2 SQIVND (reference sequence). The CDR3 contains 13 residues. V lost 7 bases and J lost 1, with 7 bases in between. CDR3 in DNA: TGTGCCAGTACTCGGGGAACTAATGAAAAACTGTTTTTT. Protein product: CASTRGTNEKLFF.

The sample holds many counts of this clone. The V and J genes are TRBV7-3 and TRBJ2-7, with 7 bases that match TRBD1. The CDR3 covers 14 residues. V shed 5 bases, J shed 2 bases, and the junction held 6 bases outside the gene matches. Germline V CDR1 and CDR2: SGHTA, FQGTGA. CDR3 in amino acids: CASSPGQNPYEQYF. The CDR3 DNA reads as TGTGCCAGCAGCCCGGGACAGAATCCCTACGAGCAGTACTTC.

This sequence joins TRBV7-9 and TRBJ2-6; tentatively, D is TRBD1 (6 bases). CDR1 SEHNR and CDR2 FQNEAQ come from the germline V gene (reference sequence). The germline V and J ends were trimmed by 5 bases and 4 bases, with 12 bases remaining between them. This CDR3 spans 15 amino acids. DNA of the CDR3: TGTGCCAGCAGCCTCGGACAGACCGGGGCCAACGTCCTGACTTTC. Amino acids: CASSLGQTGANVLTF.

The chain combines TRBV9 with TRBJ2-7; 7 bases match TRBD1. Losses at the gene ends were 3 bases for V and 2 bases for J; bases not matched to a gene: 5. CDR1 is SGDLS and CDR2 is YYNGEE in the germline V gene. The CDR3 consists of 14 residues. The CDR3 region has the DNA TGTGCCAGCAGCGGCCGGGACAGCACCTACGAGCAGTACTTC. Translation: CASSGRDSTYEQYF.

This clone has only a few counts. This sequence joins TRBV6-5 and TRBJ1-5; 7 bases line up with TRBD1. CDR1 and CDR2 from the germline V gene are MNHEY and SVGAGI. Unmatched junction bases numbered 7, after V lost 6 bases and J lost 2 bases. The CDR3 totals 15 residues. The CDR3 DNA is TGTGCCAGCAGACAGTACAGGGGAGGCAATCAGCCCCAGCATTTT. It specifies CASRQYRGGNQPQHF.

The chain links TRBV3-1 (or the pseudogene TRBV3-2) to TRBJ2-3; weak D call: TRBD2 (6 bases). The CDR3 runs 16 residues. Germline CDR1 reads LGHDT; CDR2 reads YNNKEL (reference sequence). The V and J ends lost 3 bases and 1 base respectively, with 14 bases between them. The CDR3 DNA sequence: TGTGCCAGCAGCCAGGGGGTAGCGGATGGCACAGATACGCAGTATTTT. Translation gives CASSQGVADGTDTQYF.

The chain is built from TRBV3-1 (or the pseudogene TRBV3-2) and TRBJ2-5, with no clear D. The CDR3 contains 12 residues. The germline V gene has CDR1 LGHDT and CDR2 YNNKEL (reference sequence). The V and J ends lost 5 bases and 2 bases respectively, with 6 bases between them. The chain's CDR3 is CASSNSQETQYF. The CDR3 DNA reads TGTGCCAGCAGCAACTCACAAGAGACCCAGTACTTC.

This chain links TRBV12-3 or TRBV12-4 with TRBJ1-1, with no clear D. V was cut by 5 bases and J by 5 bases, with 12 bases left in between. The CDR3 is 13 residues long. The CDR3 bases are TGTGCCAGCAGTGCGGACTCGAGGACTGAAGCTTTCTTT. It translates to CASSADSRTEAFF.

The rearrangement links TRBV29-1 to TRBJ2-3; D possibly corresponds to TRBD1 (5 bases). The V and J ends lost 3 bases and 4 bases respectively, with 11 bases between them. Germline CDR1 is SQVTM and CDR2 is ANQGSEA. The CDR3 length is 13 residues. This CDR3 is CSVEIQGADTQYF. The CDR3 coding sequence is TGCAGCGTTGAGATTCAAGGGGCAGATACGCAGTATTTT.

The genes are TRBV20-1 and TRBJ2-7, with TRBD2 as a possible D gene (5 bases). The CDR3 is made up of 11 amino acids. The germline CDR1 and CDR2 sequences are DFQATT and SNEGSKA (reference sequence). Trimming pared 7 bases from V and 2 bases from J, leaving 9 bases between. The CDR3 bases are TGCAGTGTGCCGGGGACCTACGAGCAGTACTTC. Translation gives CSVPGTYEQYF.

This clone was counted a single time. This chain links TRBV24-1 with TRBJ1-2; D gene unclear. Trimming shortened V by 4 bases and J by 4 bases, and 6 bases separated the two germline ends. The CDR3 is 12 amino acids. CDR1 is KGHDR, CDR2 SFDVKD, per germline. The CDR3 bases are TGTGCCACCAGTGAGACGGGCTATGGCTACACCTTC. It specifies CATSETGYGYTF.

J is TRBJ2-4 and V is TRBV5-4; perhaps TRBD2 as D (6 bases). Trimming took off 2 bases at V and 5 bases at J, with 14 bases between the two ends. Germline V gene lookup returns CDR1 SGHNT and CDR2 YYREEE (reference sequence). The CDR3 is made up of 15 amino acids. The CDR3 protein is CASSFPLGEENIQYF. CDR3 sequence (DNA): TGTGCCAGCAGCTTCCCTTTGGGGGAGGAAAACATTCAGTACTTC.

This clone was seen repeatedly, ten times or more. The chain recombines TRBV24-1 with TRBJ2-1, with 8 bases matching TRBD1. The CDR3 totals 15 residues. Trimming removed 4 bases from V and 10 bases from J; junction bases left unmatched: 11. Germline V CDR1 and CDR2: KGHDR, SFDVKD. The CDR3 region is CATSDSGQVFGEQFF. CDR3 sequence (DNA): TGTGCCACCAGTGACTCGGGACAGGTATTCGGCGAGCAGTTCTTC.